These 19 T cell receptor beta chains were sequenced from one sample in a study of T cell repertoires in cytomegalovirus infection. Their cognate antigens are unknown. TCRdb ran MiXCR on the reads and lists one entry per CDR3 protein. The sample gives some 920,000 distinct CDR3 sequences, 31% of which show up once; roughly 13% is in the top ten. Here the sequenced sample was cultured CD8+ T cells from PBMCs, taken from culture after CMV antigen stimulation. Every receptor here comes from a human donor in good health (CMV status not recorded). Some clones in this sample may be carry-over from other donors' samples.

V usage is TRBV27 and J usage is TRBJ2-5; 8 bases line up with TRBD1. Trimming at V came to 4 bases and at J to 5 bases, leaving 15 bases not matched to a gene. CDR3 length equals 17 residues. CDR1 and CDR2 (germline): MNHEY, SMNVEV (reference sequence). CDR3 DNA: TGTGCCAGCAGTTATGGGGCAACAGGGGGGACGTCGGAGACCCAGTACTTC. Encoded protein: CASSYGATGGTSETQYF.

This clonotype was observed many times. The V gene is TRBV7-2, the J gene TRBJ2-5; 9 bases match TRBD2. Germline CDR1 and CDR2: SGHTA and FQGNSA. This CDR3 has 16 residues. V lost 0 bases, J lost 4 bases, and 6 bases stayed unmatched. CDR3 nucleotide sequence: TGTGCCAGCAGCTTAGCGTCAGCGGGGGGAGGAGAGACCCAGTACTTC. Amino acids: CASSLASAGGGETQYF. Complete variable domain (other parts from reference TRBV7-2 and TRBJ2-5): GAGVSQSPSNKVTEKGKDVELRCDPISGHTALYWYRQSLGQGLEFLIYFQGNSAPDKSGLPSDRFSAERTGGSVSTLTIQRTQQEDSAVYLCASSLASAGGGETQYFGPGTRLLVL.

This clonotype was observed a handful of times. The chain carries TRBV12-3 or TRBV12-4 and TRBJ2-4; no reliable D call. The length of the CDR3 is 14 residues. With 6 bases removed from V and 0 bases from J, the gap between germline ends came to 9 bases. CDR3 bases: TGTGCCAGCAGCCCACCCGTAGCCAAAAACATTCAGTACTTC. Translated, it gives CASSPPVAKNIQYF.

This clonotype was seen only once. The chain links TRBV7-9 to TRBJ2-4, with TRBD1 identical over 8 bases. The J segment lost 5 bases and the V segment lost 3 bases, leaving 15 bases of the junction unmatched. The CDR3 loop spans 18 amino acids. Germline loops: CDR1 SEHNR, CDR2 FQNEAQ (reference sequence). CDR3 protein: CASSFPVDRGREENIQYF. As DNA, the CDR3 is TGTGCCAGCAGCTTCCCGGTAGACAGGGGTAGGGAGGAAAACATTCAGTACTTC.

This clonotype appeared a few times. V gene TRBV27 combines with J gene TRBJ2-2, with 7 bases lining up with TRBD1. CDR1 is MNHEY, CDR2 SMNVEV, per germline (reference sequence). This CDR3 comprises 13 residues. The V segment lost 5 bases and the J segment 7 bases; nucleotides outside the gene matches: 4. The CDR3 DNA is TGTGCCAGCAGTGACAGGGTTGACGGGGAGCTGTTTTTT. Protein sequence: CASSDRVDGELFF.

This clonotype was seen at least ten times. The V call is TRBV7-8, the J call TRBJ1-4, with no clear D. Germline CDR1 reads SGHVS; CDR2 reads FQNEAQ. V lost 1 base to trimming and J lost 3 bases, with 15 bases between them. The CDR3 has 17 residues. The CDR3 protein is CASSLVGPTPANEKLFF. The CDR3 DNA is TGTGCCAGCAGCTTAGTCGGGCCTACACCCGCTAATGAAAAACTGTTTTTT.

This rearrangement joins TRBV11-2 to TRBJ2-3; no definite D call. Trimming took 7 bases from V and 6 from J, leaving 17 bases between them. CDR1 is SGHAT, CDR2 FQNNGV, per germline. The CDR3 is 14 residues long. The CDR3 DNA sequence: TGTGCCAGCACCTATGGGCTCACAGAGGATACGCAGTATTTT. This gives the protein CASTYGLTEDTQYF.

The chain has TRBV29-1 and TRBJ1-4; 7 bases fit TRBD1. Germline assignment: CDR1 SQVTM and CDR2 ANQGSEA. Germline trimming cut 6 bases from V and 7 bases from J; bases unmatched to any gene: 8. The length of the CDR3 is 13 residues. Written as DNA, the CDR3 is TGCAGCGTGCTCAGGGGGTACGGTGAAAAACTGTTTTTT. It yields the protein CSVLRGYGEKLFF.

The chain has TRBV7-9 and TRBJ1-2, with D hard to call. V lost 3 bases to trimming and J lost 2 bases, with 10 bases between them. The CDR3 is 14 residues long. Germline-derived CDR1 and CDR2 are SEHNR and FQNEAQ (reference sequence). CDR3 loop: CASSFKGPNYGYTF. CDR3 in DNA: TGTGCCAGCAGCTTCAAGGGTCCCAACTATGGCTACACCTTC.

CDR3 nucleotide sequence: TGTGCCAGTAGTATAGAGGGTCGGGAAAACATTCAGTACTTC. This sequence encodes CASSIEGRENIQYF. The rearrangement links TRBV19 to TRBJ2-4; D gene ambiguous. Germline lookup yields CDR1 LNHDA and CDR2 SQIVND (reference sequence). Deletions cut 0 bases from V and 5 bases from J, with 8 bases between. CDR3 size: 14 residues.

This clonotype was counted at least ten times. The chain has TRBV6-2 or TRBV6-3 and TRBJ2-7; 7 bases agree with TRBD2. The CDR3 contains 15 residues. Germline V gene sequence: CDR1 MNHEY, CDR2 SVGEGT. Trimming at V came to 2 bases and at J to 0 bases, leaving 4 bases not matched to a gene. CDR3 protein: CASSYKRDYSYEQYF. The CDR3 coding sequence is TGTGCCAGCAGTTACAAACGGGACTACTCCTACGAGCAGTACTTC.

This rearrangement joins TRBV4-1 to TRBJ2-1; 11 bases are a match to TRBD2. Trimming took 0 bases from V and 10 from J; bases not matched to a gene: 8. This CDR3 has 16 residues. The germline CDR1 and CDR2 sequences are MGHRA and YSYEKL. The CDR3 region has the DNA TGCGCCAGCAGCCAAGATCATAGCGGGGGGGCCTTGGAGCAGTTCTTC. Residues: CASSQDHSGGALEQFF.

This rearrangement joins TRBV28 to TRBJ1-2, with TRBD1 matching over 9 bases. This CDR3 contains 16 residues. V lost 5 bases to trimming and J lost 4 bases; unmatched junction nucleotides: 11. Germline CDR1 reads MDHEN; CDR2 reads SYDVKM. CDR3 protein: CASSTDWDRVSYGYTF. In nucleotides, the CDR3 is TGTGCCAGCAGTACTGACTGGGACAGGGTGAGCTATGGCTACACCTTC.

The rearrangement uses TRBV29-1 and TRBJ2-7; D is uncertain. Per germline, CDR1 SQVTM and CDR2 ANQGSEA. The V gene lost 0 bases and the J gene lost 3 bases, with 15 bases spanning the gap. CDR3 length: 15 amino acids. CDR3 loop: CSVEDPGSGDYEQYF. The CDR3 DNA follows: TGCAGCGTTGAAGATCCAGGCAGTGGGGACTACGAGCAGTACTTC.

V is TRBV6-8 and J is TRBJ2-7, with 9 bases that match TRBD2. The ends lost 2 bases at V and 0 bases at J; junction bases unmatched: 2. The CDR3 totals 15 residues. Germline V gene data show CDR1 as MNHGY and CDR2 as SAAAGT. CDR3 loop: CASSYELAGSYEQYV. In DNA form, the CDR3 reads TGTGCCAGCAGTTACGAACTAGCGGGCTCCTACGAGCAGTACGTC.

V is TRBV27 and J is TRBJ1-5, with D hard to call. Germline CDR1 reads MNHEY; CDR2 reads SMNVEV (reference sequence). The CDR3 is 17 amino acids. V shed 0 bases and J shed 2 bases, with 14 bases lying between them. CDR3 sequence reads: CASSLSPPALGNQPQHF. The DNA for the CDR3 is TGTGCCAGCAGTTTATCGCCGCCGGCCCTGGGCAATCAGCCCCAGCATTTT.

This clonotype was seen repeatedly, ten times or more. This chain joins TRBV7-6 and TRBJ2-3; TRBD2 agrees at 11 bases. The CDR3 contains 16 residues. The V segment lost 4 bases and the J segment 1 base; nucleotides outside the gene matches: 4. CDR1 is SGHVS and CDR2 is FNYEAQ in the germline V gene. The CDR3 nucleotides are TGTGCCAGCAGCTCGAAGACTAGCGGGGGCACAGATACGCAGTATTTT. As protein: CASSSKTSGGTDTQYF.

This sequence joins TRBV19 and TRBJ2-2; 9 bases fit TRBD1. CDR1 and CDR2 (germline): LNHDA, SQIVND (reference sequence). The CDR3 runs 16 residues. The trim removed 0 bases at V and 4 bases at J, leaving 3 bases unmatched. CDR3 sequence: CASSIDRDRVTGELFF. In DNA, the CDR3 is TGTGCCAGTAGTATAGATCGGGACAGGGTCACCGGGGAGCTGTTTTTT.

The rearrangement links TRBV27 to TRBJ2-1; unclear D gene. The CDR3 sequence is 16 residues long. Germline V gene sequence: CDR1 MNHEY, CDR2 SMNVEV (reference sequence). With 5 bases removed from V and 8 bases from J, the gap between germline ends came to 22 bases. The CDR3 nucleotides are TGTGCCAGCAGTGGATCAGGTCCGCTCGGTTGGGATGAGCAGTTCTTC. The encoded protein is CASSGSGPLGWDEQFF.